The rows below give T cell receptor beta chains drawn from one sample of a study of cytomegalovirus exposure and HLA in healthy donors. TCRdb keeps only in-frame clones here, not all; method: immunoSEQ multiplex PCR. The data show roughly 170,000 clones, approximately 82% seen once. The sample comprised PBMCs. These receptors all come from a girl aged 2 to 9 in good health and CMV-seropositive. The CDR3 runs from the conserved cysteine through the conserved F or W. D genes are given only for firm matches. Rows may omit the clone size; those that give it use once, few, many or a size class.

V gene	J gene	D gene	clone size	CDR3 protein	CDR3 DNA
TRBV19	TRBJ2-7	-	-	CASSIRGGDFVCEQYF	TGTGCCAGTAGTATCCGAGGGGGGGATTTCGTCTGTGAGCAGTACTTC
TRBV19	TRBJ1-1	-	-	CASSIGEPNTEAFF	TGTGCCAGTAGTATAGGGGAGCCGAACACTGAAGCTTTCTTT
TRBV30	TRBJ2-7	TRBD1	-	CAWSNQDRGLEQYF	TGTGCCTGGAGTAATCAGGACAGGGGGCTAGAGCAGTACTTC
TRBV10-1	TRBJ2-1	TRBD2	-	CASQGTSGDNEQFF	TGCGCCAGCCAAGGGACTAGCGGGGACAATGAGCAGTTCTTC
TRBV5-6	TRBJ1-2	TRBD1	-	CASSLGDRVNYGYTF	TGTGCCAGCAGCTTGGGCGACAGGGTCAACTATGGCTACACCTTC
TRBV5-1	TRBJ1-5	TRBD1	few	CASSFSGGYQPQHF	TGCGCCAGCAGCTTCTCAGGGGGCTATCAGCCCCAGCATTTT
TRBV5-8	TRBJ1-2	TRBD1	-	CASSFLSGTGDYGYTF	TGTGCCAGCAGCTTTCTATCCGGGACAGGGGACTATGGCTACACCTTC
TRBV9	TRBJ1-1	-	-	CASSKSGIGRTEAFF	TGTGCCAGCAGCAAATCGGGGATTGGGCGCACTGAAGCTTTCTTT
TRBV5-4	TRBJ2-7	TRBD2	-	CASSLDPSGVMFEQYF	TGTGCCAGCAGCTTGGACCCTAGCGGGGTGATGTTCGAGCAGTACTTC
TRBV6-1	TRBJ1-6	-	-	CASSEALALNSPLHF	TGTGCCAGCAGTGAAGCCTTAGCACTTAACTCACCCCTCCACTTT
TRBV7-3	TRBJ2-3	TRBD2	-	CASSSGLAGDSDTQYF	TGTGCCAGCAGCTCAGGACTAGCGGGAGATTCTGATACGCAGTATTTT
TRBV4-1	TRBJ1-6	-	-	CASSPDEGGMSSYNSPLHF	TGCGCCAGCAGCCCCGACGAGGGGGGGATGAGCTCCTATAATTCACCCCTCCACTTT
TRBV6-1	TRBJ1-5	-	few	CASSERLGQHF	TGTGCCAGCAGTGAGCGGTTGGGCCAGCATTTT
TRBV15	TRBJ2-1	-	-	CATSRDLLNEQFF	TGTGCCACCAGCAGAGATCTACTGAATGAGCAGTTCTTC
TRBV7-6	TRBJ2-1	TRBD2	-	CASSPLSAGLAGGPDEQFF	TGTGCCAGCAGCCCCTTAAGTGCGGGACTAGCGGGAGGGCCGGATGAGCAGTTCTTC
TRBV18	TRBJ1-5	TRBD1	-	CASSPRQGVEEAQHF	TGTGCCAGCTCACCACGGCAGGGGGTGGAAGAGGCCCAGCATTTT
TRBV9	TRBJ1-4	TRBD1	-	CASSETGGNEKLFF	TGTGCCAGCAGCGAGACAGGGGGAAATGAAAAACTGTTTTTT
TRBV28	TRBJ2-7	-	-	CASRYQGEQYF	TGTGCCAGCAGGTACCAGGGGGAGCAGTACTTC
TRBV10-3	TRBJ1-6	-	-	CAIRGGNNSPLHF	TGTGCCATCAGGGGGGGGAATAATTCACCCCTCCACTTT
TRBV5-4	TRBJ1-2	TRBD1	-	CASSGGDRTSNYGYTF	TGTGCCAGCAGCGGGGGGGACAGGACCTCCAACTATGGCTACACCTTC
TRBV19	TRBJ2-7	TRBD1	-	CASSIGIVGTGGRTSEQYF	TGTGCCAGTAGTATCGGAATTGTGGGGACAGGGGGCCGTACGAGCGAGCAGTACTTC
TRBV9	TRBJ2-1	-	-	CASSVGHGNEQFF	TGTGCCAGCAGCGTAGGACACGGCAATGAGCAGTTCTTC
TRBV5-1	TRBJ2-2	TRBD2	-	CASSAAGGPGELFF	TGCGCCAGCAGCGCGGCGGGGGGGCCCGGGGAGCTGTTTTTT
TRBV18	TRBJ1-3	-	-	CASSPFSQNSGNTIYF	TGTGCCAGCTCCCCATTCTCACAGAACTCTGGAAACACCATATATTTT
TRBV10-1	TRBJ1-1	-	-	CASSNERGFETEAFF	TGCGCCAGCAGTAACGAGAGGGGGTTCGAGACTGAAGCTTTCTTT